These T cell receptor beta chains were read from a single sample in a study of blood T cells in healthy people across ages. From the 5' RACE reads, TCRdb called clonotypes with MiXCR, one entry per CDR3 protein. The sample consists of about 1,500,000 distinct CDR3 sequences, roughly 28% of them appearing once. Material: blood. The receptors originated from a woman between 25 and 40 years old in good health. Both conserved end residues are part of each CDR3. D genes are given only for firm matches. The size field is filled for only some rows; it gives once, few, many or a size class.

>TRBJ2-3|13|TRBV20-1|.|.
CSASERVGDTQYF
TGCAGTGCTAGTGAGCGGGTTGGGGATACGCAGTATTTT
>TRBJ2-3|15|TRBV28|.|.
CASSLWRISTDTQYF
TGTGCCAGCAGTTTATGGCGGATCTCCACAGATACGCAGTATTTT
>TRBJ2-1|12|TRBV20-1|.|few
CSAGRLSNEQFF
TGCAGTGCTGGACGACTAAGCAATGAGCAGTTCTTC
>TRBJ2-1|13|TRBV20-1|.|few
CSARGTACNEQFF
TGCAGTGCTAGAGGGACGGCCTGCAATGAGCAGTTCTTC
>TRBJ2-7|13|TRBV4-1|.|few
CASSQEEVYEQYF
TGCGCCAGCAGCCAAGAAGAAGTCTACGAGCAGTACTTC
>TRBJ2-7|14|TRBV29-1|.|few
CSVEVGGISYEQYF
TGCAGCGTTGAAGTTGGCGGAATCTCCTACGAGCAGTACTTC
>TRBJ2-2|15|TRBV7-6|TRBD2|.
CASSLGSGITGELFF
TGTGCCAGCAGCTTAGGGAGCGGGATCACCGGGGAGCTGTTTTTT
>TRBJ2-1|20|TRBV7-2|TRBD2|few
CASSSDKQLAGGRHHNEQFF
TGTGCCAGCAGCTCCGACAAACAACTAGCGGGAGGCCGACATCACAATGAGCAGTTCTTC
>TRBJ2-7|15|TRBV20-1|TRBD2|many
CSAVRRTSGSWEQYF
TGCAGTGCTGTGCGACGGACTAGCGGGAGTTGGGAGCAGTACTTC
>TRBJ2-3|14|TRBV12-3/TRBV12-4|.|many
CASSSRGSTDTQYF
TGTGCCAGCAGCTCCCGGGGGAGCACAGATACGCAGTATTTT
>TRBJ1-2|14|TRBV7-2|.|.
CASSSRGRRDGCTF
TGTGCCAGCAGCTCCAGAGGGAGGAGGGATGGCTGCACCTTC
>TRBJ2-1|16|TRBV4-1|.|.
CASSQVPWVTYNEQFF
TGCGCCAGCAGCCAAGTTCCTTGGGTTACCTACAATGAGCAGTTCTTC
>TRBJ1-4|13|TRBV24-1|.|few
CATSPPRGEKLFF
TGTGCCACCAGCCCACCCCGAGGGGAAAAACTGTTTTTT